This T cell receptor beta chain was sequenced in a study of T cells in Graves' hyperthyroidism and ophthalmopathy. At the level of the study: Blood from the periphery was taken at initial diagnosis, before any treatment.

The trim removed 2 bases at V and 6 bases at J, leaving 11 bases unmatched. CDR1 is MRHNA, CDR2 SNTAGT, per germline. The CDR3 is 19 amino acids. The source material, RNA transcripts, was used to amplify TCR beta CDR3 regions. Using the HTBI primer set, a first-round RT-PCR was run on the TCR CDR3. TCRdb ran MiXCR on the multiplex PCR reads and lists one entry per CDR3 protein. The sample carries about 740,000 distinct CDR3 sequences, about 15% recorded once. Every diagnosis used clinical symptoms, serum thyroxine and TRAb, thyroid ultrasound and orbital computed tomography. Isolation of PBMCs was performed on roughly 9 ml fresh peripheral blood.

This receptor was obtained from a woman aged 18-30 years with Graves' hyperthyroidism. This sequence joins TRBV6-4 and TRBJ2-2, with TRBD2 matching over 14 bases. The source material was blood. Here the CDR3 reads CASSDDPRLAGGVPGELFF. CDR3 bases: TGTGCCAGCAGTGACGACCCGCGACTAGCGGGAGGGGTCCCCGGGGAGCTGTTTTTT.